This is a list of T cell receptor beta chains from one sample in a study of OX40 agonist ivuxolimab in advanced cancers. Data came from immunoSEQ multiplex PCR; TCRdb stores just in-frame clones and leaves some out. This table holds fewer than 130,000 clones, approximately 90% found once. The starting material was CD4+ or CD8+ T cells sorted from blood, obtained in a trial of the OX40 agonist ivuxolimab. All receptors come from an adult with an advanced solid tumor such as melanoma, head and neck, liver or kidney cancer. CDR3s include the opening cysteine and the closing phenylalanine or tryptophan. A D gene is named only where the DNA matches it firmly. Expanded clones get a size class; other rows say once, few or many, or leave the size out.

V gene	clone size	J gene	D gene	CDR3 DNA	CDR3 protein
TRBV6-1	NA	TRBJ1-1	NA	TGTGCCAGCAGTGAATCGGGGGTGGCAGTTGAAGCTTTCTTT	CASSESGVAVEAFF
TRBV7-8	NA	TRBJ1-6	NA	TGTGCCAGCAGCTCCACAGGGATTAATTCACCCCTCCACTTT	CASSSTGINSPLHF
TRBV11-2	NA	TRBJ2-3	NA	TGTGCCAGCAGCTTCACAGATACGCAGTATTTT	CASSFTDTQYF
TRBV12-5	NA	TRBJ2-7	NA	TGTGCTAGTGGTTCCGGACTTTCGAGCGACGAGCAGTACTTC	CASGSGLSSDEQYF
TRBV7-9	once	TRBJ1-1	NA	TGTGCCAGCAGCTCAGGGATCACTGAAGCTTTCTTT	CASSSGITEAFF
TRBV5-1	NA	TRBJ1-2	TRBD1	TGCGCCAGCAGCTTGGGTACGGGGACAGGGGACCTTCATAACTATGGCTACACCTTC	CASSLGTGTGDLHNYGYTF
TRBV6-5	NA	TRBJ1-2	NA	TGTGCCAGCAGCCAAGGGGTCGGCTACACCTTC	CASSQGVGYTF
TRBV5-1	few	TRBJ2-2	TRBD2	TGCGCCAGCAGCCGGACTAGCGGGGGGCCGGTGGAGCTGTTTTTT	CASSRTSGGPVELFF
TRBV2	once	TRBJ1-1	NA	TGTGCCAGCAAGACATCAGGGTACACTGAAGCTTTCTTT	CASKTSGYTEAFF
TRBV4-2	NA	TRBJ1-5	NA	TGTGCCAGCAGCCAAGAGGGAAGGGTACGTCAGCCCCAGCATTTT	CASSQEGRVRQPQHF
TRBV19	once	TRBJ1-2	NA	TGTGCCAGTAGTATAGATCGGGGCAGAAACTATGGCTACACCTTC	CASSIDRGRNYGYTF
TRBV4-1	NA	TRBJ1-2	TRBD1	TGCGCCAGCAGCCAAGATACACAGGGGAGGTATGGCTACACCTTC	CASSQDTQGRYGYTF
TRBV30	NA	TRBJ2-5	NA	TGTGCCTGGAGTCGTTTGGCCAGAGGGGAGACCCAGTACTTC	CAWSRLARGETQYF
TRBV7-2	NA	TRBJ1-3	NA	TGTGCCAGCAGCTGGTCAGGGGAAGGTGGAAACACCATATATTTT	CASSWSGEGGNTIYF
TRBV5-4	NA	TRBJ2-5	NA	TGTGCCAGCAGCTCCACCACCCTCCAAGAGACCCAGTACTTC	CASSSTTLQETQYF
TRBV18	once	TRBJ2-7	NA	TGTGCCAGCTCTCCCTTTTCCTACGAGCAGTACTTC	CASSPFSYEQYF
TRBV10-3	NA	TRBJ1-5	NA	TGTGCCATCAGTGAGTTGGGAGGGTCGAGCAATCAGCCCCAGCATTTT	CAISELGGSSNQPQHF
TRBV5-5	NA	TRBJ2-5	NA	TGTGCCAGCAGCCGCAGGGGAGTTGGAGAGACCCAGTACTTC	CASSRRGVGETQYF
TRBV30	NA	TRBJ1-4	NA	TGTGCCTGGCAGAACAGTGGCGGAAAACTGTTTTTT	CAWQNSGGKLFF
TRBV29-1	NA	TRBJ1-2	TRBD1	TGCAGCGCTACTAGACAGGGCAACTATGGCTACACCTTC	CSATRQGNYGYTF
TRBV7-7	NA	TRBJ2-2	NA	TGTGCTAGCAGCTTATCGGGCCGTAACACCGGGGAGCTGTTTTTT	CASSLSGRNTGELFF
TRBV6-1	NA	TRBJ1-3	NA	TGTGCCAGCAGCCTCGCACAGGGTTTGGGAAACACCATATATTTT	CASSLAQGLGNTIYF
TRBV7-2	NA	TRBJ1-2	NA	TGTGCCAGCAGCCGGAGCAGGGCTAACTATGGCTACACCTTC	CASSRSRANYGYTF
TRBV7-2	NA	TRBJ2-5	NA	TGTGCCAGCAGCTCCAGGGGGGTACAAGAGACCCAGTACTTC	CASSSRGVQETQYF
TRBV6-6	NA	TRBJ1-2	TRBD1	TGTGCCAGCAGTTCGACAGGGGCGGGCTATGGCTACACCTTC	CASSSTGAGYGYTF
TRBV15	NA	TRBJ2-5	NA	TGTGCCACCAGCAGAGATACAGAGACCCAGTACTTC	CATSRDTETQYF
TRBV7-9	NA	TRBJ2-3	TRBD1	TGTGCCAGCAGCTGGACAGGGTATAGCACAGATACGCAGTATTTT	CASSWTGYSTDTQYF
TRBV6-1	NA	TRBJ2-7	TRBD2	TGTGCCAGCGAGGGTAGCGGGGACGAGCAGTACTTC	CASEGSGDEQYF
TRBV7-9	once	TRBJ2-5	NA	TGTGCCAGCAGCTTAAAAGCGATAGAAGAGACCCAGTACTTC	CASSLKAIEETQYF
TRBV6-1	once	TRBJ2-1	NA	TGTGCCAGCAGTGAAGTGGGGGGAGTTTACAATGAGCAGTTCTTC	CASSEVGGVYNEQFF
TRBV10-3	NA	TRBJ1-1	NA	TGTGCCATCAGTGAGTCAAACACTGAAGCTTTCTTT	CAISESNTEAFF
TRBV7-3	NA	TRBJ2-6	NA	TGTGCCAGCAGCTCCCTGGGCTCTGGGGCCAACGTCCTGACTTTC	CASSSLGSGANVLTF
TRBV19	NA	TRBJ1-1	NA	TGTGCCAGTAGTCCCAGACAGGCGACGGGTGCTGAAGCTTTCTTT	CASSPRQATGAEAFF